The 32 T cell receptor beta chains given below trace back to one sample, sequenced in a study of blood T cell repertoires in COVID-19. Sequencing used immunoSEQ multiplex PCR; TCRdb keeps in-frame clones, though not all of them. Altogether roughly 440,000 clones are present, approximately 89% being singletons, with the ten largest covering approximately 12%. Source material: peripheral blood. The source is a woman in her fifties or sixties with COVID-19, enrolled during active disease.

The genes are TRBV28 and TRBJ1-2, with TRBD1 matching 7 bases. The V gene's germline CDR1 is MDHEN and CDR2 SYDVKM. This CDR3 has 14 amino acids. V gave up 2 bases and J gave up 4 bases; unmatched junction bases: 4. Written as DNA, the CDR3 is TGTGCCAGCAGTTTAGTAGGGGGCCTCTATGGCTACACCTTC. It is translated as CASSLVGGLYGYTF.

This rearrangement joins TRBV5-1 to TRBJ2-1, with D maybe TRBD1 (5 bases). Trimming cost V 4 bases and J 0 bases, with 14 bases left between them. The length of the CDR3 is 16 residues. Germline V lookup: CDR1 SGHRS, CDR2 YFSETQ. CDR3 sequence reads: CASSPGHTSSYNEQFF. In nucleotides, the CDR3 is TGCGCCAGCAGCCCCGGACACACGAGCTCCTACAATGAGCAGTTCTTC.

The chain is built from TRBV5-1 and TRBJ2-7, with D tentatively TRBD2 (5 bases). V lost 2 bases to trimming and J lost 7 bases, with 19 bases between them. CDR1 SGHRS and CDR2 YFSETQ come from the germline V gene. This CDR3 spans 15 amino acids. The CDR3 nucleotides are TGCGCCAGCAGCTTCGAACCGAAGGGAGCGCGGGAGCAGTACTTC. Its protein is CASSFEPKGAREQYF. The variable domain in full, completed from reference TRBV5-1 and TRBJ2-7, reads KAGVTQTPRYLIKTRGQQVTLSCSPISGHRSVSWYQQTPGQGLQFLFEYFSETQRNKGNFPGRFSGRQFSNSRSEMNVSTLELGDSALYLCASSFEPKGAREQYFGPGTRLTVT.

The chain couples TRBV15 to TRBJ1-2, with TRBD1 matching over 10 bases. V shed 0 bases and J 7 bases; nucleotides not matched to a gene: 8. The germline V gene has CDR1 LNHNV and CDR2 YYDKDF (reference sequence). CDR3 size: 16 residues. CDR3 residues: CATSRDLVWDRGGYTF. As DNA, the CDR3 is TGTGCCACCAGCAGAGATCTCGTGTGGGACAGGGGTGGCTACACCTTC.

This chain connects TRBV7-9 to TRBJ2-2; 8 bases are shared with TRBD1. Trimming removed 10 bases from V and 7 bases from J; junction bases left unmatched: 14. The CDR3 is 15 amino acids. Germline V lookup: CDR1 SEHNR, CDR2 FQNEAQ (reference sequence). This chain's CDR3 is CATSARTGRDGELFF. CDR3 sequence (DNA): TGTGCCACCTCGGCCCGGACAGGGCGTGACGGGGAGCTGTTTTTT.

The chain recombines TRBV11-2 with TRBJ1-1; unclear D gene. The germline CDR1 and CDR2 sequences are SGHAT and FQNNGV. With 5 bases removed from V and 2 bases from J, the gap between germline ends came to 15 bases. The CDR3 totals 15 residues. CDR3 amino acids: CASSAPGVRNTEAFF. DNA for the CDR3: TGTGCCAGCAGCGCCCCGGGAGTCCGAAACACTGAAGCTTTCTTT.

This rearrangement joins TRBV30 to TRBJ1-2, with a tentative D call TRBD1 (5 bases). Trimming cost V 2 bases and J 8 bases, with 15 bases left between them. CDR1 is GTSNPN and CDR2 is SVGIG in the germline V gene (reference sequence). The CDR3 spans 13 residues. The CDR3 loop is CAWSLAGMGGYTF. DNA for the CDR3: TGTGCCTGGAGTTTAGCAGGGATGGGGGGCTACACCTTC.

The CDR3 nucleotides are TGTGCCAGCAGCGTTGGTCCCGGGACAGGGACCTATGGCTACACCTTC. Protein product: CASSVGPGTGTYGYTF. This rearrangement joins TRBV9 to TRBJ1-2, with TRBD1 matching 9 bases. Germline assignment: CDR1 SGDLS and CDR2 YYNGEE. CDR3 length equals 16 residues. Trimming at V came to 2 bases and at J to 4 bases, leaving 9 bases not matched to a gene.

CDR3 region: CSVKSGQGVYNEQFF. The DNA for the CDR3 is TGCAGCGTTAAATCGGGACAGGGGGTCTACAATGAGCAGTTCTTC. The J gene is TRBJ2-1, the V gene TRBV29-1; 11 bases fit TRBD1. Germline V gene lookup returns CDR1 SQVTM and CDR2 ANQGSEA. The CDR3 loop spans 15 amino acids. V shed 5 bases, J shed 3 bases, and the junction held 6 bases outside the gene matches.

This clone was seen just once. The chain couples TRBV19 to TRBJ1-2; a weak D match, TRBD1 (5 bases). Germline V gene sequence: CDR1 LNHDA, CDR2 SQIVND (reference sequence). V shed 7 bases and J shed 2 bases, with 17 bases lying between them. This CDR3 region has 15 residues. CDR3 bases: TGTGCCAGTACCATGGGGGAGGGGAGGAACTATGGCTACACCTTC. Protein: CASTMGEGRNYGYTF. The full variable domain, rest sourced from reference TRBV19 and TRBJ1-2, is DGGITQSPKYLFRKEGQNVTLSCEQNLNHDAMYWYRQDPGQGLRLIYYSQIVNDFQKGDIAEGYSVSREKKESFPLTVTSAQKNPTAFYLCASTMGEGRNYGYTFGSGTRLTVV.

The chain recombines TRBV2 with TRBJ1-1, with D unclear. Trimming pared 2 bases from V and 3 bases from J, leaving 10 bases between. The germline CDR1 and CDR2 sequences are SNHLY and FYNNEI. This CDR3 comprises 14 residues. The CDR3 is CASSEIPGDTEAFF. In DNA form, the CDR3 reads TGTGCCAGCAGTGAAATCCCCGGGGACACTGAAGCTTTCTTT.

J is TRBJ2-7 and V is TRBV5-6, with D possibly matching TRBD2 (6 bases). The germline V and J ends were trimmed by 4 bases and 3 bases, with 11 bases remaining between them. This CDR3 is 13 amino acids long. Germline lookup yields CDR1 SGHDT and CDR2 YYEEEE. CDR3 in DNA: TGTGCCAGCAGCCTCGGGACTTACTACGAGCAGTACTTC. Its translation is CASSLGTYYEQYF.

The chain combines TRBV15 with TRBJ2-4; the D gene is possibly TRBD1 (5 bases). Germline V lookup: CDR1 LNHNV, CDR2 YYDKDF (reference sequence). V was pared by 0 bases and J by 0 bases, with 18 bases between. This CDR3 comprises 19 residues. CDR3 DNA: TGTGCCACCAGCAGAGAAAGGGGCGAGGCAAAACTAGCCAAAAACATTCAGTACTTC. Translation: CATSRERGEAKLAKNIQYF.

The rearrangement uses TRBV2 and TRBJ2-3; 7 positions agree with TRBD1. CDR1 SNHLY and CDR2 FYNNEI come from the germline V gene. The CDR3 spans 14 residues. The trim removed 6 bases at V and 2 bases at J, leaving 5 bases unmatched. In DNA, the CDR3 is TGTGCCAGCAGGGCGGACAGGAACACAGATACGCAGTATTTT. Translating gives CASRADRNTDTQYF.

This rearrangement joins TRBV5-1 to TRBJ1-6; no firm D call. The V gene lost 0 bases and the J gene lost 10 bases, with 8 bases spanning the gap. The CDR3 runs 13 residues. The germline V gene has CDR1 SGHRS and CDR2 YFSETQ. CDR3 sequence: CASSLEAGSPLHF. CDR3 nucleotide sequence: TGCGCCAGCAGCTTGGAAGCCGGGTCACCCCTCCACTTT.

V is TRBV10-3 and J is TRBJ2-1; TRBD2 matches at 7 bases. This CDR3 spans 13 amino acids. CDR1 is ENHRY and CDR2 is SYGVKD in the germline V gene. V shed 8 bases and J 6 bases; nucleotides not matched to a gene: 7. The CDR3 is CAIRTSLGNEQFF. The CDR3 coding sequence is TGTGCCATCCGGACTAGTTTGGGCAATGAGCAGTTCTTC.

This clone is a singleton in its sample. The CDR3 protein is CARSLGLADKFLSYEQYF. CDR3 in DNA: TGTGCCAGAAGCTTAGGACTAGCGGATAAATTCCTCTCCTACGAGCAGTACTTC. The chain joins TRBV5-3 to TRBJ2-7; 10 bases match TRBD2. TRBV5-3 is assigned to the ORF class and has an uncertain function. The CDR3 length is 18 residues. V lost 2 bases and J lost 0; bases outside the gene matches: 11.

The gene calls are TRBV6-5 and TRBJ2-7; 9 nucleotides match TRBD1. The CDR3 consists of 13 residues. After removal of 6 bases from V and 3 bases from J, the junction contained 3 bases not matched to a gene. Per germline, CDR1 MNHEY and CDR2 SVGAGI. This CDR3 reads CASRWGQGYEQYF. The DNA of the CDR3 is TGTGCCAGCAGGTGGGGACAGGGCTACGAGCAGTACTTC.

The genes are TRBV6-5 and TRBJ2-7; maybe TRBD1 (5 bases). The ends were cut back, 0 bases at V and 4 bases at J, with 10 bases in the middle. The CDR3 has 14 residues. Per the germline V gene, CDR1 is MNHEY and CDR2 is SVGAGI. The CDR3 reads CASSYSRGFYEQYF. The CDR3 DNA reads TGTGCCAGCAGTTACTCAAGGGGATTTTACGAGCAGTACTTC.

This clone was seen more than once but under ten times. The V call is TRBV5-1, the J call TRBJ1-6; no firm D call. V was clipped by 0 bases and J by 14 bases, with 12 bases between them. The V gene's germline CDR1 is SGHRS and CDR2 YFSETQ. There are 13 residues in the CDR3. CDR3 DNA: TGCGCCAGCAGCTTGGATCTACGGGGATCCCTCCACTTT. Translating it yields CASSLDLRGSLHF.

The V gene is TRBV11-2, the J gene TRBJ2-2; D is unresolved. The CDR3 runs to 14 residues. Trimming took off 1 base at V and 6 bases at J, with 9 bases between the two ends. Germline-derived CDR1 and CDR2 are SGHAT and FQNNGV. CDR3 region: CASSLAWRPGELFF. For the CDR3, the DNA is TGTGCCAGCAGCTTAGCCTGGAGACCCGGGGAGCTGTTTTTT.

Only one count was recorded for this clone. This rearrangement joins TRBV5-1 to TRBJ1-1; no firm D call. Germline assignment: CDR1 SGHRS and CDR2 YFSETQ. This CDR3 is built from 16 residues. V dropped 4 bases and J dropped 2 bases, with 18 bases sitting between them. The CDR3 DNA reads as TGCGCCAGCAGCGTGCTTTTAGAGACTTCCAACACTGAAGCTTTCTTT. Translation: CASSVLLETSNTEAFF. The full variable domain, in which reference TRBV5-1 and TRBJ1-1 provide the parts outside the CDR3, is KAGVTQTPRYLIKTRGQQVTLSCSPISGHRSVSWYQQTPGQGLQFLFEYFSETQRNKGNFPGRFSGRQFSNSRSEMNVSTLELGDSALYLCASSVLLETSNTEAFFGQGTRLTVV.

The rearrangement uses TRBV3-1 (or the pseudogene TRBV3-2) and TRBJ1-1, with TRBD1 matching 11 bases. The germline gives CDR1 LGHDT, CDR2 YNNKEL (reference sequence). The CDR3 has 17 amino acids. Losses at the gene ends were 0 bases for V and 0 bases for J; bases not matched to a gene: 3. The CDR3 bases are TGTGCCAGCAGCCAAGACAGGACAGGGGGCGTGAACACTGAAGCTTTCTTT. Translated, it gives CASSQDRTGGVNTEAFF.

Here the CDR3 reads CASSLGREADEKLFF. CDR3 nucleotide sequence: TGTGCCAGCAGCTTAGGGAGGGAGGCGGACGAAAAACTGTTTTTT. This chain links TRBV11-1 with TRBJ1-4; D gene unclear. The CDR3 contains 15 residues. Germline loops: CDR1 SGHAT, CDR2 FQDESV (reference sequence). V lost 1 base and J lost 8, with 14 bases in between.

DNA of the CDR3: TGTGCCAGCAGTGAAGCGCTGGACAGGCCCTACTCTGGGGCCAACGTCCTGACTTTC. This sequence encodes CASSEALDRPYSGANVLTF. This chain uses TRBV6-1 with TRBJ2-6, with 7 bases that match TRBD1. With V trimmed by 0 bases and J by 0 bases, 8 bases remained unmatched. The germline CDR1 and CDR2 sequences are MNHNS and SASEGT. This CDR3 spans 19 amino acids.

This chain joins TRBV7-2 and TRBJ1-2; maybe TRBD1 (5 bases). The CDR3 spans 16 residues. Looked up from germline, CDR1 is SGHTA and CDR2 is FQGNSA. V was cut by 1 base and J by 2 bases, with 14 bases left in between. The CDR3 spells CASSLVGARENYGYTF. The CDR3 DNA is TGTGCCAGCAGCTTAGTAGGGGCCCGAGAGAACTATGGCTACACCTTC.

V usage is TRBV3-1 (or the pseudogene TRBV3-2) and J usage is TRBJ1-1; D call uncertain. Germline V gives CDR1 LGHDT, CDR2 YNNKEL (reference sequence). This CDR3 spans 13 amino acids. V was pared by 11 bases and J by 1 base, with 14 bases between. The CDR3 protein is CAEQIRGNTEAFF. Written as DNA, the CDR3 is TGTGCCGAACAAATCAGAGGGAACACTGAAGCTTTCTTT.

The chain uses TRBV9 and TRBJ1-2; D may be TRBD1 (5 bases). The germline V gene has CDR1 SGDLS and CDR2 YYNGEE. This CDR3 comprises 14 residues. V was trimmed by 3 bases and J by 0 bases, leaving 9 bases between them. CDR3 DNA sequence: TGTGCCAGCAGCGAGGGGCGGCCTAACTATGGCTACACCTTC. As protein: CASSEGRPNYGYTF. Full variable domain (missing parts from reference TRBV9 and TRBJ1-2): DSGVTQTPKHLITATGQRVTLRCSPRSGDLSVYWYQQSLDQGLQFLIQYYNGEERAKGNILERFSAQQFPDLHSELNLSSLELGDSALYFCASSEGRPNYGYTFGSGTRLTVV.

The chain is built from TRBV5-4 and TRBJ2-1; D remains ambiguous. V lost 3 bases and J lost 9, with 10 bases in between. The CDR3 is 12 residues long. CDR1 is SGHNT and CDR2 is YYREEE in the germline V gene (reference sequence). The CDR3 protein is CASSSQTLEQFF. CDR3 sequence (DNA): TGTGCCAGCAGCTCCCAGACACTTGAGCAGTTCTTC.

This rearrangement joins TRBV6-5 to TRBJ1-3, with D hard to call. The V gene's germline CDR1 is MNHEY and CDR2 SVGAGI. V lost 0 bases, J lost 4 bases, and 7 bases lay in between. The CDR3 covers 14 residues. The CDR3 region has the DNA TGTGCCAGCAGTTACTCGAATCGGGGAAACACCATATATTTT. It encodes CASSYSNRGNTIYF.

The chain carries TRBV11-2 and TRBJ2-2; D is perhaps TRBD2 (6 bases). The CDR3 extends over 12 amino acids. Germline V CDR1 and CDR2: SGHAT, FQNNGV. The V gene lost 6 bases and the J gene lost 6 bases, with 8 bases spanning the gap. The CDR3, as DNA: TGTGCCAGCAGTCCGGGGGCCGGGGAGCTGTTTTTT. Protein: CASSPGAGELFF.

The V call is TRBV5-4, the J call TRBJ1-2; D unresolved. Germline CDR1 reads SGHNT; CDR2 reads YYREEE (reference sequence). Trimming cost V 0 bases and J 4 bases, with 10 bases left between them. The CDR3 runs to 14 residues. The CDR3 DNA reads TGTGCCAGCAGCTTGGCAGGTTTGAGCTATGGCTACACCTTC. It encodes CASSLAGLSYGYTF.